Shown below are 17 T cell receptor beta chains from a single sample sequenced in a study of response to subunit inactivated influenza vaccine. TCRdb processed the RT-PCR reads anew with MiXCR; each CDR3 protein has one entry. The profile shows around 530,000 distinct CDR3 sequences, over 9.5% of them singletons. The starting material was PBMCs from blood, obtained on the day of vaccination. The receptor source for this set is a man between 50 and 59 years old who received an inactivated influenza vaccine.

This clonotype was counted at least ten times. This chain links TRBV29-1 with TRBJ2-3; 7 nucleotides agree with TRBD2. Trimming removed 0 bases from V and 1 base from J; junction bases left unmatched: 7. Germline assignment: CDR1 SQVTM and CDR2 ANQGSEA. CDR3 length: 16 residues. CDR3 sequence reads: CSVEDLWSGGTDTQYF. In DNA, the CDR3 is TGCAGCGTTGAAGATCTTTGGAGCGGGGGCACAGATACGCAGTATTTT.

The rearrangement links TRBV7-2 to TRBJ2-4; 7 nucleotides agree with TRBD1. There are 18 residues in the CDR3. V shed 1 base, J shed 0 bases, and the junction held 9 bases outside the gene matches. The germline V gene has CDR1 SGHTA and CDR2 FQGNSA. DNA for the CDR3: TGTGCCAGCAGCTTAGGGCTCGAGGGGGCTTTAGCCAAAAACATTCAGTACTTC. Its protein product is CASSLGLEGALAKNIQYF.

This clonotype was counted a few times. This sequence joins TRBV6-1 and TRBJ2-4; TRBD1 aligns across 8 bases. Losses at the gene ends were 6 bases for V and 4 bases for J; bases not matched to a gene: 2. CDR3 length: 13 residues. Germline V gene data show CDR1 as MNHNS and CDR2 as SASEGT. In DNA form, the CDR3 reads TGTGCCAGCAGGACAGGGGAGAAAAACATTCAGTACTTC. It is translated as CASRTGEKNIQYF.

This clonotype came up many times. The chain links TRBV29-1 to TRBJ1-2; D is undetermined. CDR3 size: 13 residues. The germline CDR1 and CDR2 sequences are SQVTM and ANQGSEA. V dropped 3 bases and J dropped 2 bases, with 10 bases sitting between them. CDR3 nucleotide sequence: TGCAGCGTTGAGGGCAGGCCCAACTATGGCTACACCTTC. Translating it yields CSVEGRPNYGYTF.

Comment on this clonotype: Its ends do not fully match the called genes, so a read error is possible. This chain links TRBV28 with TRBJ1-2; no clear D gene. The germline CDR1 and CDR2 sequences are MDHEN and SYDVKM. The CDR3 runs to 14 residues. CDR3 nucleotide sequence: TGTGCCAGCAGTCCCCCGGGCCAGCCCAATCCCTACGCCTTC. Translated, it gives CASSPPGQPNPYAF.

The chain combines TRBV6-1 with TRBJ1-2; tentative D call: TRBD1 (5 bases). In germline, CDR1 is MNHNS, CDR2 SASEGT. The CDR3 spans 13 residues. The CDR3 region has the DNA TGTACAACTTCCCAGGGAGGATTTACTGGCTACACCTTC. Amino acid sequence: CTTSQGGFTGYTF.

This clonotype has only a few counts. The chain combines TRBV12-3 or TRBV12-4 with TRBJ2-7, with D perhaps matching TRBD1 (6 bases). V was pared by 6 bases and J by 1 base, with 13 bases between. This CDR3 contains 14 residues. CDR3 nucleotide sequence: TGTGCCAGCAGCAATCCGGGACAATCCTACGAGCAGTACTTC. This sequence encodes CASSNPGQSYEQYF.

This chain connects TRBV27 to TRBJ2-3, with 10 bases matching TRBD2. Unmatched junction bases numbered 7, after V lost 0 bases and J lost 1 base. Germline lookup yields CDR1 MNHEY and CDR2 SMNVEV (reference sequence). The CDR3 covers 18 residues. Here the CDR3 reads CASSLSARLAGRTDTQYF. Here the CDR3 DNA reads TGTGCCAGCAGTTTATCAGCGCGACTAGCGGGTCGCACAGATACGCAGTATTTT.

This clonotype was counted between two and nine times. CDR3 in DNA: TGTGCCAGCAGCCAATCTCCAGGGGAGACCTACGAGCAGTACTTC. Residues: CASSQSPGETYEQYF. The chain links TRBV3-1 to TRBJ2-7, with D perhaps TRBD1 (6 bases). The V gene lost 2 bases and the J gene lost 2 bases, with 13 bases spanning the gap. The germline CDR1 and CDR2 sequences are LGHDT and YNNKEL (reference sequence). The CDR3 totals 15 residues.

This clonotype was observed a few times. The genes are TRBV7-9 and TRBJ2-5, with 11 bases matching TRBD1. CDR3 size: 15 residues. Per the germline V gene, CDR1 is SEHNR and CDR2 is FQNEAQ (reference sequence). With 3 bases clipped from V and 6 bases from J, the junction kept 6 bases outside the gene matches. CDR3 nucleotides: TGTGCCAGCAGCTTGGGACAGGGGGGCGACAAGACCCAGTACTTC. Its translation: CASSLGQGGDKTQYF.

J is TRBJ2-3 and V is TRBV24-1, with a possible D match to TRBD2 (5 bases). Trimming pared 3 bases from V and 2 bases from J, leaving 14 bases between. The CDR3 runs 16 residues. The germline V gene encodes CDR1 KGHDR and CDR2 SFDVKD. The CDR3 region is CATSDHLVGVTDTQYF. Here the CDR3 DNA reads TGTGCCACCAGTGATCACCTAGTGGGAGTCACAGATACGCAGTATTTT.

V is TRBV21-1 and J is TRBJ2-7; TRBD1, the table's D call, was not compared with the DNA. TRBV21-1 is given as a pseudogene. This CDR3 comprises 15 residues. For the CDR3, the DNA is TGTGCCAGCACCCCAGGCAGGGACAGACCATACGAGCAGTACTTC. Translating it yields CASTPGRDRPYEQYF.

The J gene is TRBJ2-5, the V gene TRBV28; tentatively, D is TRBD1 or TRBD2 (6 bases each). CDR1 and CDR2 (germline): MDHEN, SYDVKM. With 3 bases removed from V and 1 base from J, the gap between germline ends came to 12 bases. The CDR3 consists of 15 residues. This chain's CDR3 is CASSLGGPAQETQYF. DNA of the CDR3: TGTGCCAGCAGTTTGGGGGGCCCCGCCCAAGAGACCCAGTACTTC.

This chain uses TRBV5-1 with TRBJ2-7; 9 positions match TRBD1. The J segment lost 3 bases and the V segment lost 1 base, leaving 5 bases of the junction unmatched. The CDR3 totals 15 residues. From germline, CDR1 is SGHRS and CDR2 YFSETQ. CDR3 in amino acids: CASSLTPGQGYEQYF. The CDR3 nucleotides are TGCGCCAGCAGCTTGACCCCGGGACAGGGCTACGAGCAGTACTTC.

This clonotype was observed many times. The J gene is TRBJ1-1, the V gene TRBV5-5, with D unclear. Germline CDR1 and CDR2: SGHKS and YYEKEE (reference sequence). CDR3 length: 14 residues. V dropped 0 bases and J dropped 1 base, with 7 bases sitting between them. The CDR3 nucleotides read TGTGCCAGCAGCTTGGAGGGCAGGAACACTGAAGCTTTCTTT. Translating it yields CASSLEGRNTEAFF.

The chain employs TRBV6-1 and TRBJ2-7, with 7 bases identical to TRBD2. V was clipped by 5 bases and J by 1 base; unmatched bases: 8. The CDR3 runs to 15 residues. Per germline, CDR1 MNHNS and CDR2 SASEGT. The CDR3 loop is CASSPRAGLSYEQYF. The CDR3 DNA is TGTGCCAGCAGTCCCCGAGCGGGACTATCCTACGAGCAGTACTTC.

This clonotype occurred many times. The chain employs TRBV7-9 and TRBJ1-4; a weak D match, TRBD1 (6 bases). CDR1 and CDR2 from the germline V gene are SEHNR and FQNEAQ (reference sequence). The CDR3 spans 14 residues. V dropped 5 bases and J dropped 8 bases, with 15 bases sitting between them. CDR3 loop: CASSITGSREKLFF. In DNA form, the CDR3 reads TGTGCCAGCAGCATAACAGGGTCGCGCGAAAAACTGTTTTTT.